This entry features one T cell receptor (beta chain) sequence. Antigen: not known. The sample is drawn from a study of post-analysis software for immune sequencing data. Overall study context: Some patients lacked subtype; others had relapsing-remitting, secondary progressive or progressive-relapsing disease.

Study conclusions and caveats: Among several TRBV segments more frequent in patients than controls were TRBV5-6, TRBV5-1 and TRBV20-1.

The CDR3 loop spans 11 amino acids. V lost 6 bases and J 5 bases, leaving 10 bases between the germline ends. The germline CDR1 and CDR2 sequences are SQVTM and ANQGSEA. Researchers reported that TCR beta cDNA libraries carried unique molecular identifiers. MiXCR was run by TCRdb on the PCR reads, yielding one entry per CDR3 protein. The data show some 700,000 distinct CDR3 sequences, with approximately 59% seen just once and around 10% held by the top ten. This clonotype was sampled from a girl aged 2-10 years with multiple sclerosis. The V call is TRBV29-1, the J call TRBJ1-2; weak D call: TRBD1 (5 bases). Input material: blood. The CDR3: CSVGTMYGYTF. The CDR3 DNA is TGCAGCGTCGGGACGATGTATGGCTACACCTTC. The whole variable domain, remainder taken from reference TRBV29-1 and TRBJ1-2, is SAVISQKPSRDICQRGTSLTIQCQVDSQVTMMFWYRQQPGQSLTLIATANQGSEATYESGFVIDKFPISRPNLTFSTLTVSNMSPEDSSIYLCSVGTMYGYTFGSGTRLTVV.